This passage covers 7 T cell receptor beta chains from one sample sequenced in a study of cytomegalovirus exposure and HLA in healthy donors. Vbeta (60) and Jbeta (13) primers were used in the PCR. TCRdb's copy holds only in-frame clones and misses some; the assay was immunoSEQ multiplex PCR. The sample holds about 190,000 clones, 65% to 85% seen once. The sample taken for sequencing was PBMCs. Source of these receptors: a woman between 18 and 29 years old in good health and CMV-seronegative.

The chain couples TRBV18 to TRBJ2-7; D ambiguous. Germline V gene data show CDR1 as KGHSH and CDR2 as LQKENI. The CDR3 is made up of 12 amino acids. Deletions cut 6 bases from V and 1 base from J, with 7 bases between. Here the CDR3 DNA reads TGTGCCAGCTCGCAAGAGTCCTACGAGCAGTACTTC. Translated: CASSQESYEQYF.

This clone was detected only once. This sequence joins TRBV28 and TRBJ2-1; 13 nucleotides align to TRBD2. CDR1 and CDR2 from the germline V gene are MDHEN and SYDVKM. The length of the CDR3 is 15 residues. Trimming cost V 6 bases and J 4 bases; bases outside gene matches: 3. The CDR3 loop reads CASSLTSGGYNEQFF. CDR3 nucleotides: TGTGCCAGCAGCCTGACTAGCGGGGGGTACAATGAGCAGTTCTTC.

The chain couples TRBV19 to TRBJ1-3, with D unresolved. The V gene lost 11 bases and the J gene lost 0 bases, with 11 bases spanning the gap. This CDR3 is 13 amino acids long. Germline values: CDR1 LNHDA, CDR2 SQIVND (reference sequence). The CDR3 nucleotides are TGTGCCGCGAGAACGGTCTCTGGAAACACCATATATTTT. This encodes CAARTVSGNTIYF.

The V gene is TRBV11-1, the J gene TRBJ1-3; D perhaps matches TRBD1 (5 bases). The CDR3 length is 15 residues. V dropped 2 bases and J dropped 0 bases, with 8 bases sitting between them. Germline CDR1 reads SGHAT; CDR2 reads FQDESV (reference sequence). The CDR3 protein is CASSLNRISGNTIYF. The DNA for the CDR3 is TGTGCCAGCAGCTTAAACAGGATCTCTGGAAACACCATATATTTT.

The chain is built from TRBV28 and TRBJ1-2; 7 positions match TRBD1. The CDR3 sequence is 14 residues long. J gave up 4 bases and V 7 bases, and 9 bases lay outside the gene matches. Germline V lookup: CDR1 MDHEN, CDR2 SYDVKM. For the CDR3, the DNA is TGTGCCAGCACACCGCCCGGGACAGCCTATGGCTACACCTTC. Residues: CASTPPGTAYGYTF.

The chain recombines TRBV19 with TRBJ2-1; 8 nucleotides align to TRBD2. The CDR3 is made up of 14 amino acids. From germline, CDR1 is LNHDA and CDR2 SQIVND (reference sequence). With 7 bases clipped from V and 3 bases from J, the junction kept 5 bases outside the gene matches. CDR3 residues: CASTIGGDYNEQFF. CDR3 DNA sequence: TGTGCCAGTACCATCGGGGGGGACTACAATGAGCAGTTCTTC.

The sample holds one count of this clone. The genes are TRBV29-1 and TRBJ2-7; 8 bases agree with TRBD2. J was trimmed by 4 bases and V by 2 bases; bases with no gene match: 7. CDR3 length equals 14 residues. CDR1 and CDR2 from the germline V gene are SQVTM and ANQGSEA. In nucleotides, the CDR3 is TGCAGCGTTGAAACGGGGGGGCGCCCGTACGAGCAGTACTTC. Translation: CSVETGGRPYEQYF.